The subject of this entry is one T cell receptor beta chain. Per the original data handling: Reference gene primer amplification gave nucleated cell count estimates. Sequencing was performed with immunoSEQ multiplex PCR; in TCRdb, only in-frame clones are kept and a portion is missing. The DNA was the basis for D and trimming; V, J and clone size are from that table. The sample has 170,000 or so clones; roughly 88% are singletons. The sample originates from a study of blood T cell repertoires in COVID-19. Study-level information: From the United States, Italy and Spain came samples of acute and convalescent COVID-19. From T cells, B-cell-depleted T cells, or PBMCs came the material, which was cDNA or gDNA.

Trimming cost V 3 bases and J 0 bases, with 16 bases left between them. The germline CDR1 and CDR2 sequences are MGHRA and YSYEKL. This CDR3 is built from 17 residues. Patients of the Seattle cohort, enrolled during active infection, were followed longitudinally. The sequenced sample was peripheral blood. The TCR comes from a woman aged 40-49 years with COVID-19, enrolled during active disease. J is TRBJ2-3 and V is TRBV4-1; D might be TRBD1 (6 bases). The CDR3 protein is CASSQGPGQLSTDTQYF. Here the CDR3 DNA reads TGCGCCAGCAGCCAGGGTCCGGGACAACTCAGCACAGATACGCAGTATTTT.